Reported below is one T cell receptor (beta chain). Its antigen remains unidentified. These data originate in a study of vaccination and CD4 T cells after COVID-19. In the study overall: Post-COVID sampling occurred a median approximately 100 days after diagnosis (range 35 to 161).

Treatment of the sample: approximately 9-day PBMC culture with coronavirus spike peptide pools or control peptides (ViraFEST assay). Cultures used two million PBMCs per well, 10 IU/ml IL-2 and about 9.9 ug/ml peptides. Sequencing of the DNA from cultured CD4+ T cells was carried out with the Oncomine TCR Beta short-read assay. TCRdb passed the PCR reads through MiXCR, listing each CDR3 protein once. The sample shows around 13,000 distinct CDR3 sequences, roughly 41% of them seen only once. Findings and caveats of the study: Researchers report that a median about 90% of reactive clones in convalescent patients surfaced only post-vaccination.

Germline V gives CDR1 MDHEN, CDR2 SYDVKM. The CDR3 length is 14 residues. J was trimmed by 0 bases and V by 8 bases; bases with no gene match: 7. This clonotype was sampled from a human donor who had recovered from COVID-19. The chain couples TRBV28 to TRBJ2-7; 7 bases line up with TRBD1. The source material was CD4+ T cells from blood, cultured in vitro, sampled before SARS-CoV-2 vaccination. The CDR3 loop is CASFTGTASYEQYF. The CDR3, as DNA: TGTGCCAGCTTCACGGGGACAGCCTCCTACGAGCAGTACTTC.